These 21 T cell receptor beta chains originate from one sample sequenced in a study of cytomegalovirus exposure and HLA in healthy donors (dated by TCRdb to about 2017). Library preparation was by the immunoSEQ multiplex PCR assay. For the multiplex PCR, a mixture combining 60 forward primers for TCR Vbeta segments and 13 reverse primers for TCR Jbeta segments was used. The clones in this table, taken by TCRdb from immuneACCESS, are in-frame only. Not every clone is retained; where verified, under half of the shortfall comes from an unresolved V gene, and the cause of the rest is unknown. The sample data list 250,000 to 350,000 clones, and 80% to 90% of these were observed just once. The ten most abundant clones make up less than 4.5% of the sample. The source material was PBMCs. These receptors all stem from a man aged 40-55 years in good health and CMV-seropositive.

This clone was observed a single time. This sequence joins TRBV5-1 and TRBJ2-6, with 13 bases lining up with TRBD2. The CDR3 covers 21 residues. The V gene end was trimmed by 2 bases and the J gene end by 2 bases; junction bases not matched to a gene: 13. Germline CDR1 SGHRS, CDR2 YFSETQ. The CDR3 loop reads CASSFRGGLAGENPGANVLTF. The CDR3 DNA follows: TGCGCCAGCAGCTTTCGGGGCGGACTAGCGGGAGAAAACCCTGGGGCCAACGTCCTGACTTTC. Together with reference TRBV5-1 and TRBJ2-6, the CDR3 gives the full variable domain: KAGVTQTPRYLIKTRGQQVTLSCSPISGHRSVSWYQQTPGQGLQFLFEYFSETQRNKGNFPGRFSGRQFSNSRSEMNVSTLELGDSALYLCASSFRGGLAGENPGANVLTFGAGSRLTVL.

The CDR3 is CASSRLGTGLGETQYF. CDR3 bases: TGCGCCAGCAGCCGATTGGGGACAGGGTTAGGGGAGACCCAGTACTTC. This chain links TRBV5-1 with TRBJ2-5, with TRBD1 matching 9 bases. J was trimmed by 5 bases and V by 4 bases; bases with no gene match: 12. In germline, CDR1 is SGHRS, CDR2 YFSETQ. The CDR3 consists of 16 residues. The full variable domain, in which reference TRBV5-1 and TRBJ2-5 provide the parts outside the CDR3, is KAGVTQTPRYLIKTRGQQVTLSCSPISGHRSVSWYQQTPGQGLQFLFEYFSETQRNKGNFPGRFSGRQFSNSRSEMNVSTLELGDSALYLCASSRLGTGLGETQYFGPGTRLLVL.

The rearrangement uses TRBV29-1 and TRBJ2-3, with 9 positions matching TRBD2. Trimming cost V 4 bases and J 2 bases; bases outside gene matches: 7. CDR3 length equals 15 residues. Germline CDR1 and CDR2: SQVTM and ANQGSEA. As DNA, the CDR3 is TGCAGCGTTGTAGGGACTAGCTTAGCCACAGATACGCAGTATTTT. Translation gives CSVVGTSLATDTQYF.

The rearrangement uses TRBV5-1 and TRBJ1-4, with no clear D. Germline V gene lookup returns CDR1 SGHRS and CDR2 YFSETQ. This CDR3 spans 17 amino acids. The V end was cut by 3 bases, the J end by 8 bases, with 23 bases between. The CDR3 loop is CASSSGNSREYREKLFF. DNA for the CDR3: TGCGCCAGCAGCTCGGGGAACAGCCGCGAATATAGGGAAAAACTGTTTTTT.

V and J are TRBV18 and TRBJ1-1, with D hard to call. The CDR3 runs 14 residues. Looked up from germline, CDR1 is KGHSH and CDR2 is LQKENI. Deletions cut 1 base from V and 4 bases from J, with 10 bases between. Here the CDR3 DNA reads TGTGCCAGCTCACCACAGTGGTCGGTCACTGAAGCTTTCTTT. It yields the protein CASSPQWSVTEAFF.

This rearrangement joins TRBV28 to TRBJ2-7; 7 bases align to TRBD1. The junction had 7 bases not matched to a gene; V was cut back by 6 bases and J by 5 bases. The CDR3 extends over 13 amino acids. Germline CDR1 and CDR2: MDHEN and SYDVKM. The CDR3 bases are TGTGCCAGCAGCACGCGACAGGGCCACGAGCAGTACTTC. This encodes CASSTRQGHEQYF. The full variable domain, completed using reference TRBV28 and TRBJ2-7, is DVKVTQSSRYLVKRTGEKVFLECVQDMDHENMFWYRQDPGLGLRLIYFSYDVKMKEKGDIPEGYSVSREKKERFSLILESASTNQTSMYLCASSTRQGHEQYFGPGTRLTVT.

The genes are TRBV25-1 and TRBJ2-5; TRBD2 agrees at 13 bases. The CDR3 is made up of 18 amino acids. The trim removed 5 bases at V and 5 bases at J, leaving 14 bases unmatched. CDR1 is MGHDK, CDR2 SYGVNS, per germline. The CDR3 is CASSSPRTSGSSRETQYF. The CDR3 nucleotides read TGTGCCAGCAGTTCCCCCCGGACTAGCGGGAGTTCCAGGGAGACCCAGTACTTC.

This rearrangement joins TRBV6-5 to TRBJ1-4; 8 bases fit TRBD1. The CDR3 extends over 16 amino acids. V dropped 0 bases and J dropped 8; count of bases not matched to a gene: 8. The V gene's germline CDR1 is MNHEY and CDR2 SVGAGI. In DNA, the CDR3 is TGTGCCAGCAGTTACTCTACCGGACAGGGTGGCGAAAAACTGTTTTTT. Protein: CASSYSTGQGGEKLFF.

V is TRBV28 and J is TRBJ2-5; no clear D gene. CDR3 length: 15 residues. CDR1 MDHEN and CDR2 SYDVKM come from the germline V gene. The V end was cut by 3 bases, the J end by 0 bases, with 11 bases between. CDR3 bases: TGTGCCAGCAGTTTGGGTAGCCGGTACCAAGAGACCCAGTACTTC. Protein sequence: CASSLGSRYQETQYF.

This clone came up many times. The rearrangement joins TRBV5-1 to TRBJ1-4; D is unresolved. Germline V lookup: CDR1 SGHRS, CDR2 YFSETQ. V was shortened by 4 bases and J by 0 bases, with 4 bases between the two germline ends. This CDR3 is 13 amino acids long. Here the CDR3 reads CASSPTTNEKLFF. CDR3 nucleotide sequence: TGCGCCAGCAGCCCCACAACTAATGAAAAACTGTTTTTT.

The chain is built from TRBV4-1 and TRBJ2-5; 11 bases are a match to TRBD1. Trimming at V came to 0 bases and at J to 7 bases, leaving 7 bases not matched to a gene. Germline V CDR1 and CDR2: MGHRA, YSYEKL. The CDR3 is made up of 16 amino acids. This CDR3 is CASSQDWGTGGLTQYF. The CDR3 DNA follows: TGCGCCAGCAGCCAAGACTGGGGGACAGGGGGGTTGACCCAGTACTTC.

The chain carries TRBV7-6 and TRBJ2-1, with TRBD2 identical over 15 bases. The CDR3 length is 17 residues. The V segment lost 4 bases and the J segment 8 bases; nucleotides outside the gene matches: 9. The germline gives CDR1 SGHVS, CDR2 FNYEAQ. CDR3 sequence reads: CASSSSLGLAGGHEQFF. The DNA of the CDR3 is TGTGCCAGCAGCTCCAGTCTGGGACTAGCGGGAGGCCATGAGCAGTTCTTC.

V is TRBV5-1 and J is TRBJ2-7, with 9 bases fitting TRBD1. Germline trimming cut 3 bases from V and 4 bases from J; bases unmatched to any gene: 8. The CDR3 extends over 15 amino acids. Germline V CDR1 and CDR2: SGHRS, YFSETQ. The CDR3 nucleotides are TGCGCCAGCAGCTCAACAGGGGGCCAATCATACGAGCAGTACTTC. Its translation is CASSSTGGQSYEQYF.

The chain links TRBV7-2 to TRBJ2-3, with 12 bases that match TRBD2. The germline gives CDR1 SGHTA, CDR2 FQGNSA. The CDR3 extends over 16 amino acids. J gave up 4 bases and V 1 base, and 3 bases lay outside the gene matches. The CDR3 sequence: CASSLVSSGRADTQYF. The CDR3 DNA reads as TGTGCCAGCAGCTTAGTTTCTAGCGGGAGGGCAGATACGCAGTATTTT.

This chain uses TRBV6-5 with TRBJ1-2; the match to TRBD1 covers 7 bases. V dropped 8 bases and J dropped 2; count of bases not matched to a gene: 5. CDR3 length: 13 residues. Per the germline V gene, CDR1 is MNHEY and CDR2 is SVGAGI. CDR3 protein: CASSEGANYGYTF. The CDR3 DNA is TGTGCCAGCTCAGAGGGGGCAAACTATGGCTACACCTTC.

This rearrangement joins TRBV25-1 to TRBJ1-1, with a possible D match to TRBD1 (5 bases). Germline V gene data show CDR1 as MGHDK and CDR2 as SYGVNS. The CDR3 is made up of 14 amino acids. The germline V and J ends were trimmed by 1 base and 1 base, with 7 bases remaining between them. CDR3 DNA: TGTGCCAGCAGTGAATTGGGGCAGAACACTGAAGCTTTCTTT. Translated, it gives CASSELGQNTEAFF.

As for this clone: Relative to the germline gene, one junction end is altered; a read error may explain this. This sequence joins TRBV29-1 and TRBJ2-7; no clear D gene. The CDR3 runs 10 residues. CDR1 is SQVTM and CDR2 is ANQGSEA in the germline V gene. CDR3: CSVEDLGREF. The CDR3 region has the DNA TGCAGCGTTGAAGATCTGGGCAGAGAGTTC.

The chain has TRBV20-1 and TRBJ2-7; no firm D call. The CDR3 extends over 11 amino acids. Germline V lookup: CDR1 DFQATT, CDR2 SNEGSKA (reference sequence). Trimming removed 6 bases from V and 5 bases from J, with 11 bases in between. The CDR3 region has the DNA TGCAGTGCGCCGGAGTGGGACGAGCAGTACTTC. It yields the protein CSAPEWDEQYF.

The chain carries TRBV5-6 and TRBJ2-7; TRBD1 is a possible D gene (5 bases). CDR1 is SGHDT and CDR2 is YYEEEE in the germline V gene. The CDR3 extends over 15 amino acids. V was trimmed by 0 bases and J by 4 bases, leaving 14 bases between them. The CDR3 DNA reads TGTGCCAGCAGCTTGGGCAGGGTTAGGGGTTACGAGCAGTACTTC. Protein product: CASSLGRVRGYEQYF. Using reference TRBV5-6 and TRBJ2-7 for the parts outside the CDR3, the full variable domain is DAGVTQSPTHLIKTRGQQVTLRCSPKSGHDTVSWYQQALGQGPQFIFQYYEEEERQRGNFPDRFSGHQFPNYSSELNVNALLLGDSALYLCASSLGRVRGYEQYFGPGTRLTVT.

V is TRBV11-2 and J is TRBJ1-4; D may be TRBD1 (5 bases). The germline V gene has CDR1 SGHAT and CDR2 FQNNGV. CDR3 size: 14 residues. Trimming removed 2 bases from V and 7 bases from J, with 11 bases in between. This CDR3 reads CASSLQGVSEKLFF. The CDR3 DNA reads TGTGCCAGCAGCTTACAGGGTGTAAGTGAAAAACTGTTTTTT. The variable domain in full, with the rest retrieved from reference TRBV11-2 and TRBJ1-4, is EAGVAQSPRYKIIEKRQSVAFWCNPISGHATLYWYQQILGQGPKLLIQFQNNGVVDDSQLPKDRFSAERLKGVDSTLKIQPAKLEDSAVYLCASSLQGVSEKLFFGSGTQLSVL.

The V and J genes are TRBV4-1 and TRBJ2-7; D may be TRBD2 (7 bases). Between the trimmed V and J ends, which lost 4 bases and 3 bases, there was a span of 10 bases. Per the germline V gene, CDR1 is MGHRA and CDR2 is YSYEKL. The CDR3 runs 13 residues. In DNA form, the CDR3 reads TGCGCCAGCAGCCGCGGGGGCTACTACGAGCAGTACTTC. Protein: CASSRGGYYEQYF.